This TCR beta chain stems from a study of blood T cell repertoires in COVID-19. Overall study context: The cDNA or gDNA used as material had been derived from T cells, B-cell-depleted T cells, or PBMCs.

This CDR3 has 15 residues. Germline-derived CDR1 and CDR2 are MNHEY and SVGEGT. V was clipped by 4 bases and J by 3 bases; unmatched bases: 4. Original methodology: Reference gene primer amplification gave nucleated cell count estimates. Only in-frame clones appear in the TCRdb table, and some are missing; sequencing was by immunoSEQ multiplex PCR. The DNA was the basis for D and trimming; V, J and clone size are from that table. The table shows 200,000 to 300,000 clones, with more than 75% occurring only once. Sequencing was done on a sample of peripheral blood. The sequence came from a woman between 50 and 59 years old with acute or convalescent COVID-19. The chain employs TRBV6-2 or TRBV6-3 and TRBJ2-3; 10 nucleotides agree with TRBD2. The CDR3 spells CASSLTSGITDTQYF. The CDR3 bases are TGTGCCAGCAGTTTAACTAGCGGGATAACAGATACGCAGTATTTT.